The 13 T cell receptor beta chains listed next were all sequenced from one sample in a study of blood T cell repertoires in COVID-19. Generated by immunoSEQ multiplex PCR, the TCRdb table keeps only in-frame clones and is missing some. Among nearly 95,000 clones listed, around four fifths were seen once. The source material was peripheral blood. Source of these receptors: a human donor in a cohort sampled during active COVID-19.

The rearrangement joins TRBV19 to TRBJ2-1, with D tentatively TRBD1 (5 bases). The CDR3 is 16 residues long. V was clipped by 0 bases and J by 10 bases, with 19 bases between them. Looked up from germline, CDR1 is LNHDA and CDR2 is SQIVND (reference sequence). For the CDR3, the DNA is TGTGCCAGTAGTATAGATCCCGGTGGGGCGACGTGGGAGCAGTTCTTC. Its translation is CASSIDPGGATWEQFF.

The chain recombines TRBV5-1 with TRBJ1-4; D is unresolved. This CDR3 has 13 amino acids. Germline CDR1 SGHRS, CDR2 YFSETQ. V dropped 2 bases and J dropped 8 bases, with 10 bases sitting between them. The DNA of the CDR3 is TGCGCCAGCAGCTTCGGAGGGAGCGAAAAACTGTTTTTT. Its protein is CASSFGGSEKLFF.

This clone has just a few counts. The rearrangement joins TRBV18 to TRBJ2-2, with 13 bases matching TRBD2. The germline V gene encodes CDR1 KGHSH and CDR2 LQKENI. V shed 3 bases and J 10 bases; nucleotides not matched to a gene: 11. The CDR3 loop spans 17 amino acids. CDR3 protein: CASSPTLGLAGPAELFF. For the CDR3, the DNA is TGTGCCAGCTCACCTACTCTGGGACTAGCGGGACCTGCGGAGCTGTTTTTT.

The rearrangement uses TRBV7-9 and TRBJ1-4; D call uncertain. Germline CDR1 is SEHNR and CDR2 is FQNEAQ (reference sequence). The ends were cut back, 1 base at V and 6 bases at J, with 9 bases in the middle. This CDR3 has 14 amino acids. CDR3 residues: CASSLVGRDEKLFF. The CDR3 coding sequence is TGTGCCAGCAGCTTAGTAGGGAGGGATGAAAAACTGTTTTTT.

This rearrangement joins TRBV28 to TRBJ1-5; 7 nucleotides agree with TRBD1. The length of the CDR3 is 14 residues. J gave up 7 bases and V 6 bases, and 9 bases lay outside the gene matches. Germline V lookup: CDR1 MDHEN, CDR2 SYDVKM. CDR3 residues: CASSLLRDSQPQHF. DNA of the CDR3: TGTGCCAGCAGCCTGCTCAGGGACAGCCAGCCCCAGCATTTT.

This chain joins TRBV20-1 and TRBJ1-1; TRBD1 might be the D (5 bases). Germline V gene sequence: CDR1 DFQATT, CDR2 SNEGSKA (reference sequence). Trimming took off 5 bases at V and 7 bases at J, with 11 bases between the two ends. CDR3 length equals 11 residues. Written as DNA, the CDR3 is TGCAGTGCTCGGACACGGATTGAAGCTTTCTTT. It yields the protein CSARTRIEAFF.

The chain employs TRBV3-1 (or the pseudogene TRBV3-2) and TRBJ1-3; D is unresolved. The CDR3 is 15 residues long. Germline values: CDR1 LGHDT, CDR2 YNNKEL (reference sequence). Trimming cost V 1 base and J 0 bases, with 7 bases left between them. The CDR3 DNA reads TGTGCCAGCAGCCAAGTCACAAACTCTGGAAACACCATATATTTT. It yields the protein CASSQVTNSGNTIYF.

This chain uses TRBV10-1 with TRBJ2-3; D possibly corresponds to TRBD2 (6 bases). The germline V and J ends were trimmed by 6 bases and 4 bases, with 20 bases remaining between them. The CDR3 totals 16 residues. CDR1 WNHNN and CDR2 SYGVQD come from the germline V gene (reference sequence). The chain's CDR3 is CASSPAGTPVADTQYF. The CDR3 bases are TGCGCCAGCAGCCCTGCCGGGACTCCCGTCGCAGATACGCAGTATTTT.

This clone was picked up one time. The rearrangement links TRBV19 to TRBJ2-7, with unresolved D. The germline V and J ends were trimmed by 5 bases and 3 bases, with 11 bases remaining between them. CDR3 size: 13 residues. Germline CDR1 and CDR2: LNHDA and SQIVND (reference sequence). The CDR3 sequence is CASSPRGDYEQYF. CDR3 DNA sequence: TGTGCCAGTAGTCCCCGAGGAGACTACGAGCAGTACTTC. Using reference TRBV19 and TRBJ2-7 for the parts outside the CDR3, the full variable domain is DGGITQSPKYLFRKEGQNVTLSCEQNLNHDAMYWYRQDPGQGLRLIYYSQIVNDFQKGDIAEGYSVSREKKESFPLTVTSAQKNPTAFYLCASSPRGDYEQYFGPGTRLTVT.

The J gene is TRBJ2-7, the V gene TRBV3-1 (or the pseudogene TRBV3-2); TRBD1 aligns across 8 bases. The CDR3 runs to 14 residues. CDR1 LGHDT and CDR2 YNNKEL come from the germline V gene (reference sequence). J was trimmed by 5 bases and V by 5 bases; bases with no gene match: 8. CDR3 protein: CASSSRTGKDEQYF. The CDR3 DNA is TGTGCCAGCAGCTCACGGACAGGGAAGGACGAGCAGTACTTC.

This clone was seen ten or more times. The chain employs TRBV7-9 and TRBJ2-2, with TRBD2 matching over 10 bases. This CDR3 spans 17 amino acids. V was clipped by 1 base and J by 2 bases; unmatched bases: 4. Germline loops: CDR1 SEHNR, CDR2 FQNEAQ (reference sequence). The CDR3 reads CASSLGWTSGNTGELFF. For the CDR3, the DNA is TGTGCCAGCAGCTTAGGGTGGACTAGCGGTAACACCGGGGAGCTGTTTTTT.

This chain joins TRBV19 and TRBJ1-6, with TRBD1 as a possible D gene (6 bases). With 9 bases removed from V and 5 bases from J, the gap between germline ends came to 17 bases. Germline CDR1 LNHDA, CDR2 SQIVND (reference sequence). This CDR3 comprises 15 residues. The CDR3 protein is CASTTVDRDNSPLHF. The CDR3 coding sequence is TGTGCCAGCACTACCGTGGACAGAGATAATTCACCCCTCCACTTT.

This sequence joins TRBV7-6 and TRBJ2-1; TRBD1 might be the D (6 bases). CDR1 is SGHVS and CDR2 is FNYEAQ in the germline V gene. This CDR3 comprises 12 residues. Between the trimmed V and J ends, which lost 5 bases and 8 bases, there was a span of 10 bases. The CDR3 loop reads CASSPGVDEQFF. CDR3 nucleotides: TGTGCCAGCAGCCCAGGGGTGGATGAGCAGTTCTTC.